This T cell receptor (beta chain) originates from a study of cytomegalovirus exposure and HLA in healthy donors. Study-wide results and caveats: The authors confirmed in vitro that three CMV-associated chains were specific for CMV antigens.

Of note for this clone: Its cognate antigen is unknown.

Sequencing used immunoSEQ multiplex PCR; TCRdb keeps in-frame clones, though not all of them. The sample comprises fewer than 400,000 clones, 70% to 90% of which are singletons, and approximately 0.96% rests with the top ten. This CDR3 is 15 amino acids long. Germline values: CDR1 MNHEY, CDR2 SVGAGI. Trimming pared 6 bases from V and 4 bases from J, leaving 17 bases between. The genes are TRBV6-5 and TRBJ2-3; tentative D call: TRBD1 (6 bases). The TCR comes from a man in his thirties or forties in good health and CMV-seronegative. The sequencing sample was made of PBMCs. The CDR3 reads CASSIRQARADTQYF. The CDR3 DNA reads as TGTGCCAGCAGCATTAGACAGGCGAGGGCAGATACGCAGTATTTT.